One and the same sample provided the 9 T cell receptor beta chains below, sequenced in a study of OX40 agonist ivuxolimab in advanced cancers. Profiling relied on immunoSEQ multiplex PCR, and the TCRdb table lists in-frame clones only, not all of them. The sample shows 73,000 or so clones, 80% to 85% of them seen only once. Source: CD4+ or CD8+ T cells sorted from blood, taken in a trial of the OX40 agonist ivuxolimab. Every receptor here comes from an adult with an advanced solid tumor such as melanoma, head and neck, liver or kidney cancer.

The rearrangement uses TRBV5-6 and TRBJ2-5; D not certain. Germline V CDR1 and CDR2: SGHDT, YYEEEE. The length of the CDR3 is 11 residues. Trimming removed 2 bases at V and 5 bases at J, with 4 bases between. CDR3 loop: CASSFHETQYF. The CDR3 DNA sequence: TGTGCCAGCAGCTTTCACGAGACCCAGTACTTC. Full variable domain (rest looked up from reference TRBV5-6 and TRBJ2-5): DAGVTQSPTHLIKTRGQQVTLRCSPKSGHDTVSWYQQALGQGPQFIFQYYEEEERQRGNFPDRFSGHQFPNYSSELNVNALLLGDSALYLCASSFHETQYFGPGTRLLVL.

The genes are TRBV2 and TRBJ1-4; D is ambiguous. V lost 4 bases and J 8 bases, leaving 17 bases between the germline ends. Germline lookup yields CDR1 SNHLY and CDR2 FYNNEI. The CDR3 consists of 15 residues. CDR3 region: CASSGGHSVREKLFF. CDR3 nucleotide sequence: TGTGCCAGCAGTGGAGGGCACTCCGTGCGGGAAAAACTGTTTTTT.

The chain combines TRBV28 with TRBJ2-3; TRBD2 is a possible D gene (6 bases). The CDR3 consists of 14 residues. The germline V gene has CDR1 MDHEN and CDR2 SYDVKM. V was shortened by 3 bases and J by 1 base, with 8 bases between the two germline ends. CDR3 in amino acids: CASSFGGGTDTQYF. The DNA of the CDR3 is TGTGCCAGCAGTTTTGGAGGGGGCACAGATACGCAGTATTTT.

The chain combines TRBV7-2 with TRBJ1-5; perhaps TRBD1 as D (6 bases). V lost 5 bases, J lost 3 bases, and 17 bases lay in between. This CDR3 spans 16 amino acids. Germline CDR1 reads SGHTA; CDR2 reads FQGNSA. CDR3 loop: CASSPGGTGSNQPQHF. The CDR3 bases are TGTGCCAGCAGCCCCGGCGGTACAGGGTCCAATCAGCCCCAGCATTTT.

This clone was counted a single time. V gene TRBV5-1 combines with J gene TRBJ2-3; the D gene is possibly TRBD2 (5 bases). This CDR3 is 15 amino acids long. Trimming took off 2 bases at V and 3 bases at J, with 13 bases between the two ends. CDR1 is SGHRS, CDR2 YFSETQ, per germline. The CDR3 loop reads CASSFVGDSTDTQYF. In DNA, the CDR3 is TGCGCCAGCAGCTTTGTCGGGGATTCAACAGATACGCAGTATTTT.

J is TRBJ2-1 and V is TRBV27, with 8 nucleotides matching TRBD2. The length of the CDR3 is 15 residues. V dropped 5 bases and J dropped 6; count of bases not matched to a gene: 9. CDR1 and CDR2 from the germline V gene are MNHEY and SMNVEV (reference sequence). CDR3 amino acids: CASSTRREASNEQFF. CDR3 DNA sequence: TGTGCCAGCAGTACCCGGCGGGAGGCCTCCAATGAGCAGTTCTTC.

This clone was detected only a few times. This chain links TRBV9 with TRBJ2-3; D unclear. The V and J ends lost 2 bases and 6 bases respectively, with 7 bases between them. The CDR3 loop spans 12 amino acids. Germline CDR1 SGDLS, CDR2 YYNGEE. The CDR3 DNA reads TGTGCCAGCAGCGTGTCAAGGGATACGCAGTATTTT. Amino acid sequence: CASSVSRDTQYF. The full variable domain, completed using reference TRBV9 and TRBJ2-3, is DSGVTQTPKHLITATGQRVTLRCSPRSGDLSVYWYQQSLDQGLQFLIQYYNGEERAKGNILERFSAQQFPDLHSELNLSSLELGDSALYFCASSVSRDTQYFGPGTRLTVL.

The V call is TRBV14, the J call TRBJ2-1, with 10 bases fitting TRBD2. The germline gives CDR1 SGHDN, CDR2 FVKESK. Germline trimming cut 4 bases from V and 9 bases from J; bases unmatched to any gene: 9. CDR3 size: 15 residues. The CDR3 reads CASSPLAGSSSEQFF. DNA for the CDR3: TGTGCCAGCAGCCCACTAGCGGGAAGTAGTAGTGAGCAGTTCTTC.

V gene TRBV12-5 combines with J gene TRBJ2-3; TRBD2 matches 10 bases. V dropped 1 base and J dropped 5; count of bases not matched to a gene: 9. Germline loops: CDR1 LGHNT, CDR2 FRNRAP. CDR3 length equals 17 residues. Here the CDR3 reads CASGLDLRLAGQDTQYF. The CDR3 DNA reads TGTGCTAGTGGTTTGGACCTCCGACTAGCGGGTCAAGATACGCAGTATTTT.